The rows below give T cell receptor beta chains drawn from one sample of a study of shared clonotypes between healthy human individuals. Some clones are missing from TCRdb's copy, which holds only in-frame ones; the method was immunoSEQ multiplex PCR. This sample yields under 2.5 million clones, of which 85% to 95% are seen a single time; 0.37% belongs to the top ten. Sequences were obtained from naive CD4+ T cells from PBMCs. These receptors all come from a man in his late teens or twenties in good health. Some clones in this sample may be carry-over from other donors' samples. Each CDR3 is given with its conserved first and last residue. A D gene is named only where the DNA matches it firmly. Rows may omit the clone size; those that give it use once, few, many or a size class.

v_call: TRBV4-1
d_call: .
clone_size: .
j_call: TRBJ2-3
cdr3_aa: CASSQDLKWERADTQYF
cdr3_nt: TGCGCCAGCAGCCAAGATCTTAAGTGGGAGAGGGCAGATACGCAGTATTTT

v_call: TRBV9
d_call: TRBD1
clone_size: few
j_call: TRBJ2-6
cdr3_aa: CASSVQGAGANVLTF
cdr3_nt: TGTGCCAGCAGCGTACAGGGGGCTGGGGCCAACGTCCTGACTTTC

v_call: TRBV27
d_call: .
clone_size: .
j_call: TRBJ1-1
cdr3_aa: CASRKGTNPNTEAFF
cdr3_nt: TGTGCCAGCAGAAAGGGGACAAACCCGAACACTGAAGCTTTCTTT

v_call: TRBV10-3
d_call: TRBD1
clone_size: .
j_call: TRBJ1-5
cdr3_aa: CAISVDRGGSPTFLQPQHF
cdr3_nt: TGTGCCATCAGTGTAGACAGGGGCGGGAGTCCCACTTTCCTTCAGCCCCAGCATTTT

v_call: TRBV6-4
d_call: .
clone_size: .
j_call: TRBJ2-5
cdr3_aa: CASSEMRGGKETQYF
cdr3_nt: TGTGCCAGCAGTGAAATGCGGGGCGGGAAAGAGACCCAGTACTTC

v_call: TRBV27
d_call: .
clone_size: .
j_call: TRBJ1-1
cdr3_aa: CASSSPTGRTEAFF
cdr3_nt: TGTGCCAGCAGTTCCCCAACGGGGAGGACTGAAGCTTTCTTT

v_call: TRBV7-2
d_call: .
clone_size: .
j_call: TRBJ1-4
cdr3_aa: CASSHNRGQLNEKLFF
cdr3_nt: TGTGCCAGCAGCCACAATAGAGGACAGCTTAATGAAAAACTGTTTTTT

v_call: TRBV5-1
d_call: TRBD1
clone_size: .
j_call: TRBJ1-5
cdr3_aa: CASSPDRGSNQPQHF
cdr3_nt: TGCGCCAGCAGCCCGGACAGGGGATCAAATCAGCCCCAGCATTTT

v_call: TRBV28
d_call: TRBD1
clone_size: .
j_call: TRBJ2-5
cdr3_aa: CASSGTGGLETQYF
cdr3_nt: TGTGCCAGCAGTGGGACAGGGGGCTTAGAGACCCAGTACTTC

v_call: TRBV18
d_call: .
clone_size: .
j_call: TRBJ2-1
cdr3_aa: CASSTGWEQFF
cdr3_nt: TGTGCCAGCTCAACAGGGTGGGAGCAGTTCTTC

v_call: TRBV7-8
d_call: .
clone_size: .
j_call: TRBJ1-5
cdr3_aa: CASSLARWVSNQPQHF
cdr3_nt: TGTGCCAGCAGCTTAGCGCGCTGGGTGAGCAATCAGCCCCAGCATTTT

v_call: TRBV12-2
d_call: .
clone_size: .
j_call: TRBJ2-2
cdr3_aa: CASRLRASGSHLTNTGELFF
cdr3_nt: TGTGCAAGTCGCTTGCGGGCTAGCGGGAGCCACCTTACGAACACCGGGGAGCTGTTTTTT

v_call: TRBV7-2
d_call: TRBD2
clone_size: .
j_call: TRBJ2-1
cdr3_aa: CASRGMLAGYNEQFF
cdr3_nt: TGTGCCAGCAGGGGGATGCTAGCGGGATACAATGAGCAGTTCTTC

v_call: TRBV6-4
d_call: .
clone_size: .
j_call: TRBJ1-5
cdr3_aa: CASSRRPRRNQPQHF
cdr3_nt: TGTGCCAGCAGTCGGCGTCCCCGCCGCAATCAGCCCCAGCATTTT

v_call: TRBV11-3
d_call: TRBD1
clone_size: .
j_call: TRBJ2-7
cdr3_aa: CASSPHGTGPDEQYF
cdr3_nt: TGTGCCAGCAGCCCTCACGGGACAGGGCCCGACGAGCAGTACTTC

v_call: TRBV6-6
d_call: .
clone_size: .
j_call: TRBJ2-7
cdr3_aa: CASSSSSRIREQYF
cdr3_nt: TGTGCCAGCAGTTCATCGAGTCGTATCAGGGAGCAGTACTTC

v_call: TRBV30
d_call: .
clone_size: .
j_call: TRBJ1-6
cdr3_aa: CAWSVPGTNSPLHF
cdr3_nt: TGTGCCTGGAGTGTCCCCGGTACCAATTCACCCCTCCACTTT

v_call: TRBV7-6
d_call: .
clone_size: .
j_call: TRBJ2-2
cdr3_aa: CASSLRVGDTGELFF
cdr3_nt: TGTGCCAGCAGCTTAAGGGTCGGCGACACCGGGGAGCTGTTTTTT

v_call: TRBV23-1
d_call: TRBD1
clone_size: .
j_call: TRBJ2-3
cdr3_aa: CASSHSDRAMGDTQYF
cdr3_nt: TGCGCCAGCAGTCACTCGGACAGGGCCATGGGAGATACGCAGTATTTT

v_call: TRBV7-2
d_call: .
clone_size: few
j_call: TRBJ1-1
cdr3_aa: CASSLEGNTEAFF
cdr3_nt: TGTGCCAGCAGCCTCGAGGGGAACACTGAAGCTTTCTTT

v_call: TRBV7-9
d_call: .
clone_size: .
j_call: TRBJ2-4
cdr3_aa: CASSLRGADIQYF
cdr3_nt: TGTGCCAGCAGCTTACGGGGCGCGGACATTCAGTACTTC

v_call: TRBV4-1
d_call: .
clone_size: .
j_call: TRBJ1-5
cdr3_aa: CASSQGRLGKRGDQPQHF
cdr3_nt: TGCGCCAGCAGCCAAGGTAGATTGGGAAAAAGAGGGGATCAGCCCCAGCATTTT

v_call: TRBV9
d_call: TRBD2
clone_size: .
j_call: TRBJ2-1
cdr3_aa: CASSPEGLAGWEQFF
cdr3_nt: TGTGCCAGCAGCCCCGAAGGGCTAGCGGGATGGGAGCAGTTCTTC

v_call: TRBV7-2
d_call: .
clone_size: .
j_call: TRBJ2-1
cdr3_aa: CASSSGPLDEQFF
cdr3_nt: TGTGCCAGCAGCTCGGGACCTCTCGATGAGCAGTTCTTC

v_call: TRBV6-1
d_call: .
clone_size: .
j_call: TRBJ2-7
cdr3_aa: CASSGGYEQYF
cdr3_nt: TGTGCCAGCAGTGGAGGCTACGAGCAGTACTTC

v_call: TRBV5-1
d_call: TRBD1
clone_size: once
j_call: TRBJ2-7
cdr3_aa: CASSLAPGGPDTSYEQYF
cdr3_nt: TGCGCCAGCAGCTTGGCCCCAGGGGGCCCCGACACATCCTACGAGCAGTACTTC

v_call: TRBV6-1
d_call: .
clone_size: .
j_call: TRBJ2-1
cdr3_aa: CASSEPPLPDRDNEQFF
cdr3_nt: TGTGCCAGCAGTGAACCCCCCCTGCCGGATCGGGACAATGAGCAGTTCTTC

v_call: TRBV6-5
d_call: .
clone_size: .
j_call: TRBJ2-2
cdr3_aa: CASSYSGLVSTGELFF
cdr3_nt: TGTGCCAGCAGTTACTCGGGTCTAGTGAGCACCGGGGAGCTGTTTTTT

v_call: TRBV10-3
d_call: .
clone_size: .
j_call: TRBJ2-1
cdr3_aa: CAISQSGTRGVNEQFF
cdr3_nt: TGTGCCATCAGTCAGTCCGGGACACGGGGAGTGAATGAGCAGTTCTTC

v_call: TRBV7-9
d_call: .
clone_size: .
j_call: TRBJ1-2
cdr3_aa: CASSLVAGDYGYTF
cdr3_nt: TGTGCCAGCAGCTTAGTAGCAGGGGACTATGGCTACACCTTC

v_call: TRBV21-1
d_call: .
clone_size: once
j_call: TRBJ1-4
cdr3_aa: CASSKTGETAPSLATNEKLFF
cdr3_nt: TGTGCCAGCAGCAAAACGGGAGAGACAGCCCCCTCCCTTGCAACTAATGAAAAACTGTTTTTT

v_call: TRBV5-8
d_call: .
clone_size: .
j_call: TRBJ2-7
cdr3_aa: CASSRTYYEQYF
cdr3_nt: TGTGCCAGCAGCCGGACTTACTACGAGCAGTACTTC

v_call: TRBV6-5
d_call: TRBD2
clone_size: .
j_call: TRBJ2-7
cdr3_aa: CASSYGTSSYEQYF
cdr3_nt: TGTGCCAGCAGTTACGGGACTAGCTCCTACGAGCAGTACTTC

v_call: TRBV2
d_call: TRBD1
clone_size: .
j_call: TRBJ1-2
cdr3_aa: CASSLATGGKGYTF
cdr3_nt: TGTGCCAGCAGTCTTGCGACAGGGGGAAAGGGCTACACCTTC

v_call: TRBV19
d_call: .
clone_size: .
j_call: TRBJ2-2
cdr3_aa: CASSTRRGKEELFF
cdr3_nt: TGTGCCAGTAGTACCCGGAGGGGAAAGGAGGAGCTGTTTTTT

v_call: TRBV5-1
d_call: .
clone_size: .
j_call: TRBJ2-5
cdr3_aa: CASSFSELETQYF
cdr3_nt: TGCGCCAGCAGCTTCTCGGAGTTGGAGACCCAGTACTTC

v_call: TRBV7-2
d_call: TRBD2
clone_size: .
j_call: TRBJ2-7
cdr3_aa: CASSLGGSWYEQYF
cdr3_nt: TGTGCCAGCAGCTTGGGCGGGAGTTGGTACGAGCAGTACTTC

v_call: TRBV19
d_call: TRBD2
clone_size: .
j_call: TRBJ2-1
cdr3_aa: CASATSGRYNEQFF
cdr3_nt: TGTGCCAGTGCCACTAGCGGGAGGTACAATGAGCAGTTCTTC

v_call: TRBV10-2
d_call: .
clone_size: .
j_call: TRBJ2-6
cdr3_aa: CATQYGTGSGANVLTF
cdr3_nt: TGCGCCACCCAATATGGGACGGGCTCTGGGGCCAACGTCCTGACTTTC

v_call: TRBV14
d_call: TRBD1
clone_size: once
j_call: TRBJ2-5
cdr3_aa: CASSQDDRRTGPVETQYF
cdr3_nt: TGTGCCAGCAGCCAAGACGACCGGAGGACAGGGCCGGTTGAGACCCAGTACTTC

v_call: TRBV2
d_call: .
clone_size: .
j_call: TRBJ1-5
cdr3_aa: CASSEAVGSNQPQHF
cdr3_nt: TGTGCCAGCAGTGAAGCGGTAGGTAGCAATCAGCCCCAGCATTTT

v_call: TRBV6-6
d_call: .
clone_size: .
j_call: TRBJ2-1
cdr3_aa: CASSYEYNEQFF
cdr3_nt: TGTGCCAGCAGTTACGAGTACAATGAGCAGTTCTTC

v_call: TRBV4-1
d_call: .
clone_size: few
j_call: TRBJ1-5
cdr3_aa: CASSQDRVWEPQHF
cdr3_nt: TGCGCCAGCAGCCAAGATCGGGTTTGGGAGCCCCAGCATTTT

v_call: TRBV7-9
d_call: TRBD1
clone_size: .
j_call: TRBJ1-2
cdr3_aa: CASSSTGGENGYTF
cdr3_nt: TGTGCCAGCAGCTCTACAGGGGGCGAAAATGGCTACACCTTC

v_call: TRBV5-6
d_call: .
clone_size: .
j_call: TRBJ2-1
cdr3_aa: CASLGRRGPYNEQFF
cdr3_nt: TGTGCCAGCCTGGGTCGGCGGGGCCCCTACAATGAGCAGTTCTTC

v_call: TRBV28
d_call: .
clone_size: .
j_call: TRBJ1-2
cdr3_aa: CASSLDYGYTF
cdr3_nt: TGTGCCAGCAGCCTCGACTATGGCTACACCTTC